One sample yielded the 30 T cell receptor beta chains listed below, sequenced in a study of T cell repertoires in cytomegalovirus infection. TCRdb ran MiXCR on the reads and lists one entry per CDR3 protein. This table holds approximately 140,000 distinct CDR3 sequences, roughly 9% found once. Sequenced: PBMCs. The receptor source for this set is a human donor in good health (CMV status not recorded). Some clones in this sample may be carry-over from other donors' samples.

CDR3 loop: CASSVGIGWQYF. Here the CDR3 DNA reads TGTGCCAGCAGCGTAGGAATAGGGTGGCAGTACTTC. The rearrangement links TRBV9 to TRBJ2-7; D not certain. CDR1 SGDLS and CDR2 YYNGEE come from the germline V gene. The CDR3 runs to 12 residues. Trimming removed 0 bases at V and 9 bases at J, with 10 bases between.

This clonotype showed up many times. CDR3 sequence: CASSLGLAGYNEQFF. The CDR3 nucleotides read TGTGCCAGCAGCCTTGGACTAGCGGGGTACAATGAGCAGTTCTTC. The rearrangement uses TRBV7-2 and TRBJ2-1; 12 bases match TRBD2. This CDR3 is built from 15 residues. Germline values: CDR1 SGHTA, CDR2 FQGNSA. V was clipped by 5 bases and J by 4 bases; unmatched bases: 3.

This clonotype came up many times. As DNA, the CDR3 is TGCAGTGCTAGAGATTGGCAGGGCTCCTACAATGAGCAGTTCTTC. This codes for CSARDWQGSYNEQFF. The chain has TRBV20-1 and TRBJ2-1, with D maybe TRBD1 (5 bases). V was shortened by 0 bases and J by 0 bases, with 9 bases between the two germline ends. CDR1 is DFQATT and CDR2 is SNEGSKA in the germline V gene (reference sequence). This CDR3 comprises 15 residues.

Many counts were recorded for this clonotype. V gene TRBV29-1 combines with J gene TRBJ2-6; D is unresolved. CDR1 is SQVTM, CDR2 ANQGSEA, per germline. There are 13 residues in the CDR3. V lost 5 bases and J lost 0, with 5 bases in between. CDR3 sequence reads: CSVMISGANVLTF. CDR3 bases: TGCAGCGTTATGATCTCTGGGGCCAACGTCCTGACTTTC.

This clonotype showed up many times. The CDR3 protein is CASRGTALGNTIYF. CDR3 bases: TGTGCCAGCAGAGGGACAGCCCTTGGAAACACCATATATTTT. V usage is TRBV6-6 and J usage is TRBJ1-3; 7 nucleotides align to TRBD1. This CDR3 spans 14 amino acids. CDR1 and CDR2 (germline): MNHNY, SVGAGI (reference sequence). Trimming at V came to 6 bases and at J to 3 bases, leaving 5 bases not matched to a gene.

This clonotype was counted at least ten times. The rearrangement links TRBV7-8 to TRBJ2-7, with unresolved D. CDR1 SGHVS and CDR2 FQNEAQ come from the germline V gene. V was pared by 1 base and J by 2 bases, with 12 bases between. CDR3 length equals 15 residues. CDR3 sequence: CASSLEVPSTYEQYF. CDR3 bases: TGTGCCAGCAGCTTAGAGGTACCAAGCACCTACGAGCAGTACTTC.

This clonotype was found a few times. V is TRBV5-1 and J is TRBJ1-1; 8 nucleotides match TRBD1. Trimming at V came to 4 bases and at J to 9 bases, leaving 14 bases not matched to a gene. Looked up from germline, CDR1 is SGHRS and CDR2 is YFSETQ. The CDR3 consists of 15 residues. As DNA, the CDR3 is TGCGCCAGCAGCCAGGGATCCGGGACAGGACTAAAAGCTTTCTTT. Its translation: CASSQGSGTGLKAFF.

The chain combines TRBV3-1 with TRBJ2-1; 10 bases fit TRBD1. V was pared by 2 bases and J by 4 bases, with 5 bases of the junction left unmatched. The length of the CDR3 is 16 residues. The germline V gene has CDR1 LGHDT and CDR2 YNNKEL (reference sequence). This CDR3 reads CASSQNPGQGYNEQFF. CDR3 bases: TGTGCCAGCAGCCAAAATCCGGGACAGGGGTACAATGAGCAGTTCTTC.

This clonotype has ten or more counts. J is TRBJ2-7 and V is TRBV28; the D gene is possibly TRBD1 (7 bases). The CDR3 has 14 residues. The germline CDR1 and CDR2 sequences are MDHEN and SYDVKM. V lost 5 bases and J lost 3, with 14 bases in between. The CDR3 spells CASSNGGTDYEQYF. The CDR3 nucleotides read TGTGCCAGCAGTAATGGGGGGACAGACTACGAGCAGTACTTC.

This clonotype turned up a few times. The rearrangement uses TRBV9 and TRBJ2-7, with 8 positions matching TRBD1. Germline CDR1 reads SGDLS; CDR2 reads YYNGEE. CDR3 length: 16 residues. J gave up 2 bases and V 0 bases, and 7 bases lay outside the gene matches. The CDR3 DNA reads as TGTGCCAGCAGCGTAGGATCGACAGGGGCTCCCTACGAGCAGTACTTC. Amino acids: CASSVGSTGAPYEQYF.

This clonotype has at least ten counts. This chain links TRBV29-1 with TRBJ2-3; possibly TRBD1 or TRBD2 for D (6 bases each). This CDR3 contains 17 residues. Per the germline V gene, CDR1 is SQVTM and CDR2 is ANQGSEA. The germline V and J ends were trimmed by 0 bases and 2 bases, with 18 bases remaining between them. CDR3 loop: CSVEEGKGGTITDTQYF. As DNA, the CDR3 is TGCAGCGTTGAAGAAGGAAAAGGGGGGACAATCACAGATACGCAGTATTTT.

There are many counts of this clonotype. The chain carries TRBV7-9 and TRBJ2-2, with 7 bases matching TRBD1. This CDR3 has 15 residues. In germline, CDR1 is SEHNR, CDR2 FQNEAQ (reference sequence). The V segment lost 3 bases and the J segment 5 bases; nucleotides outside the gene matches: 6. CDR3 sequence (DNA): TGTGCCAGCAGCTTCGGGGACAGACGGACCGGGGAGCTGTTTTTT. This sequence encodes CASSFGDRRTGELFF.

V gene TRBV20-1 combines with J gene TRBJ1-6, with D possibly being TRBD1 (5 bases). Germline lookup yields CDR1 DFQATT and CDR2 SNEGSKA (reference sequence). This CDR3 spans 14 amino acids. CDR3 region: CTAHQVRGNSPLHF. The CDR3 DNA reads TGCACCGCGCATCAGGTGAGGGGCAATTCACCCCTCCACTTT.

The chain is built from TRBV6-2 or TRBV6-3 and TRBJ2-6; D gene uncertain. The germline V gene has CDR1 MNHEY and CDR2 SVGEGT. The CDR3 is made up of 14 amino acids. The V and J ends lost 7 bases and 0 bases respectively, with 7 bases between them. CDR3 nucleotide sequence: TGTGCCAGCACAGGTCCCTCTGGGGCCAACGTCCTGACTTTC. This encodes CASTGPSGANVLTF.

This clonotype was seen more than once but under ten times. This chain joins TRBV5-5 and TRBJ1-1, with D uncertain. The length of the CDR3 is 13 residues. Germline CDR1 reads SGHKS; CDR2 reads YYEKEE (reference sequence). V was shortened by 5 bases and J by 1 base, with 9 bases between the two germline ends. The CDR3 loop reads CASRLQENTEAFF. The DNA for the CDR3 is TGTGCCAGCAGGCTGCAGGAGAACACTGAAGCTTTCTTT. Filled out from reference TRBV5-5 and TRBJ1-1, the complete variable domain reads DAGVTQSPTHLIKTRGQQVTLRCSPISGHKSVSWYQQVLGQGPQFIFQYYEKEERGRGNFPDRFSARQFPNYSSELNVNALLLGDSALYLCASRLQENTEAFFGQGTRLTVV.

This clonotype appeared many times. This rearrangement joins TRBV28 to TRBJ2-1, with D unclear. Germline CDR1 reads MDHEN; CDR2 reads SYDVKM. V dropped 5 bases and J dropped 4 bases, with 15 bases sitting between them. This CDR3 has 15 residues. The CDR3 sequence: CASSPSESTYNEQFF. CDR3 nucleotide sequence: TGTGCCAGCAGTCCATCGGAATCGACTTACAATGAGCAGTTCTTC.

This clonotype came up many times. The chain couples TRBV7-9 to TRBJ2-1; 10 nucleotides match TRBD2. The V gene end was trimmed by 5 bases and the J gene end by 5 bases; junction bases not matched to a gene: 6. The CDR3 sequence is 15 residues long. CDR1 and CDR2 from the germline V gene are SEHNR and FQNEAQ (reference sequence). CDR3 residues: CASSPLAGGNNEQFF. For the CDR3, the DNA is TGTGCCAGCAGCCCATTAGCGGGGGGAAACAATGAGCAGTTCTTC.

V is TRBV28 and J is TRBJ2-7, with D tentatively TRBD2 (6 bases). Trimming pared 5 bases from V and 2 bases from J, leaving 16 bases between. The CDR3 runs to 15 residues. CDR1 MDHEN and CDR2 SYDVKM come from the germline V gene. CDR3 sequence: CASSPLGTLAYEQYF. CDR3 sequence (DNA): TGTGCCAGCAGTCCACTAGGGACTCTTGCCTACGAGCAGTACTTC.

This clonotype was picked up many times. The J gene is TRBJ1-1, the V gene TRBV7-9; D call uncertain. The CDR3 has 14 amino acids. Trimming shortened V by 2 bases and J by 0 bases, and 7 bases separated the two germline ends. Germline CDR1 is SEHNR and CDR2 is FQNEAQ (reference sequence). Here the CDR3 DNA reads TGTGCCAGCAGCTTAAAAGGCCTGAACACTGAAGCTTTCTTT. Translated, it gives CASSLKGLNTEAFF.

This clonotype was detected many times. The V and J genes are TRBV19 and TRBJ2-5; TRBD2 agrees at 11 bases. Trimming at V came to 5 bases and at J to 3 bases, leaving 8 bases not matched to a gene. This CDR3 is built from 16 residues. Germline values: CDR1 LNHDA, CDR2 SQIVND (reference sequence). The CDR3 sequence: CASSLDLAGGKETQYF. CDR3 DNA sequence: TGTGCCAGTAGTCTCGACCTAGCGGGGGGTAAAGAGACCCAGTACTTC.

In its sample, this clonotype was seen a few times. The chain uses TRBV14 and TRBJ1-1, with 10 positions matching TRBD1. The germline CDR1 and CDR2 sequences are SGHDN and FVKESK. The CDR3 consists of 15 residues. V lost 1 base, J lost 8 bases, and 7 bases stayed unmatched. The CDR3 nucleotides read TGTGCCAGCAGCCAAGGACAGGGGGCGACTGCGGAAGCTTTCTTT. Translation: CASSQGQGATAEAFF.

This clonotype was counted at least ten times. The V call is TRBV28, the J call TRBJ1-2, with D possibly being TRBD1 (5 bases). Germline CDR1 MDHEN, CDR2 SYDVKM. The V and J ends lost 10 bases and 7 bases respectively, with 22 bases between them. The CDR3 extends over 14 amino acids. CDR3 nucleotide sequence: TGTGCCACCCGTCATAGCCGGGCAGGGTCTGGCTACACCTTC. Amino acids: CATRHSRAGSGYTF.

The table lists this clonotype with many counts. This chain links TRBV6-2 or TRBV6-3 with TRBJ1-2, with TRBD1 matching 7 bases. Germline CDR1 and CDR2: MNHEY and SVGEGT. This CDR3 has 11 residues. The V and J ends lost 7 bases and 7 bases, in that order; junction bases with no gene match: 3. CDR3 loop: CASTDRLGYTF. DNA of the CDR3: TGTGCCAGCACGGACAGGCTTGGCTACACCTTC.

This clonotype came up many times. The chain is built from TRBV4-2 and TRBJ2-3, with 10 bases lining up with TRBD2. This CDR3 comprises 16 residues. Unmatched junction bases numbered 6, after V lost 4 bases and J lost 2 bases. Germline loops: CDR1 LGHNA, CDR2 YNFKEQ. The chain's CDR3 is CASSLETSGDTDTQYF. CDR3 nucleotide sequence: TGTGCCAGCAGCCTCGAAACTAGCGGGGACACAGATACGCAGTATTTT.

This clonotype was counted at least ten times. The chain is built from TRBV6-1 and TRBJ2-1; weak D call: TRBD1 (6 bases). CDR1 and CDR2 from the germline V gene are MNHNS and SASEGT. The V end lost 6 bases, the J end lost 5 bases, and 17 bases lay between the germline ends. The CDR3 covers 15 residues. The CDR3 bases are TGTGCCAGCAGATATGGACAGTCCCCTAACAATGAGCAGTTCTTC. Its protein product is CASRYGQSPNNEQFF.

Ten or more counts support this clonotype. V gene TRBV25-1 combines with J gene TRBJ1-1; a weak D match, TRBD1 (6 bases). Trimming pared 1 base from V and 7 bases from J, leaving 10 bases between. Germline CDR1 MGHDK, CDR2 SYGVNS. CDR3 length: 13 amino acids. As DNA, the CDR3 is TGTGCCAGCAGTGAATCAGGGGTTGGTGAAGCTTTCTTT. Its translation is CASSESGVGEAFF.

This clonotype occurred many times. The chain combines TRBV20-1 with TRBJ2-5, with 13 bases fitting TRBD2. V lost 7 bases to trimming and J lost 4 bases; unmatched junction nucleotides: 9. The CDR3 spans 15 residues. Germline CDR1 reads DFQATT; CDR2 reads SNEGSKA (reference sequence). Written as DNA, the CDR3 is TGCAGTGTAGCCCGCGGGACTAGCGGGGTAGAGACCCAGTACTTC. Amino acid sequence: CSVARGTSGVETQYF.

The sample holds a few counts of this clonotype. The V call is TRBV4-2, the J call TRBJ1-5; D call uncertain. The germline V gene encodes CDR1 LGHNA and CDR2 YNFKEQ. V was trimmed by 1 base and J by 1 base, leaving 14 bases between them. This CDR3 is 17 amino acids long. CDR3 sequence reads: CASSQGHTEDSNQPQHF. CDR3 bases: TGTGCCAGCAGCCAAGGTCATACGGAGGACAGCAATCAGCCCCAGCATTTT.

This clonotype was picked up many times. The chain links TRBV25-1 to TRBJ2-7; D not certain. V dropped 2 bases and J dropped 3 bases, with 14 bases sitting between them. CDR1 MGHDK and CDR2 SYGVNS come from the germline V gene. The CDR3 covers 15 residues. The CDR3 sequence: CASSEIARLRYEQYF. The DNA for the CDR3 is TGTGCCAGCAGTGAAATTGCCAGATTACGCTACGAGCAGTACTTC.

The chain combines TRBV11-1 with TRBJ2-5, with 7 bases fitting TRBD2. The V segment lost 3 bases and the J segment 3 bases; nucleotides outside the gene matches: 7. From germline, CDR1 is SGHAT and CDR2 FQDESV (reference sequence). This CDR3 has 15 amino acids. The CDR3 DNA follows: TGTGCCAGCAGCTTTTGGGCTAGCGGAAAAGAGACCCAGTACTTC. This translates into CASSFWASGKETQYF. Together with reference TRBV11-1 and TRBJ2-5, the CDR3 gives the full variable domain: EAEVAQSPRYKITEKSQAVAFWCDPISGHATLYWYRQILGQGPELLVQFQDESVVDDSQLPKDRFSAERLKGVDSTLKIQPAELGDSAMYLCASSFWASGKETQYFGPGTRLLVL.